A single sample gave rise to the 27 T cell receptor beta chains below, sequenced in a study of blood T cell repertoires in COVID-19. The method was immunoSEQ multiplex PCR; TCRdb's version includes in-frame clones alone and lacks a portion of them. The sample shows fewer than 400,000 clones, 85% to 95% of them seen only once. The sequenced sample consisted of PBMCs or T cells enriched from blood (not recorded which). The receptors here all came from a woman aged 25 to 39 who had been exposed to COVID-19.

This clone was recorded once. The V and J genes are TRBV4-1 and TRBJ2-1; D gene uncertain. The germline V gene has CDR1 MGHRA and CDR2 YSYEKL. Trimming took off 5 bases at V and 2 bases at J, with 19 bases between the two ends. This CDR3 spans 17 amino acids. In nucleotides, the CDR3 is TGCGCCAGCAGCGTGACGCCCCGGGTAGTCACCTACAATGAGCAGTTCTTC. It translates to CASSVTPRVVTYNEQFF.

The chain links TRBV12-3 or TRBV12-4 to TRBJ2-3, with D perhaps matching TRBD2 (6 bases). The CDR3 totals 13 residues. V gave up 5 bases and J gave up 5 bases, with 11 bases separating them. This chain's CDR3 is CASSRGGRDTQYF. In DNA form, the CDR3 reads TGTGCCAGCAGTCGTGGGGGGAGAGATACGCAGTATTTT.

This clone has a handful of counts. This rearrangement joins TRBV5-4 to TRBJ2-2; TRBD1 is a possible D gene (5 bases). With 0 bases removed from V and 2 bases from J, the gap between germline ends came to 14 bases. The germline CDR1 and CDR2 sequences are SGHNT and YYREEE (reference sequence). This CDR3 is 17 amino acids long. CDR3 in DNA: TGTGCCAGCAGCTTGGGAAACAGGATACTAAACACCGGGGAGCTGTTTTTT. Translated, it gives CASSLGNRILNTGELFF.

The chain combines TRBV5-6 with TRBJ2-5, with D tentatively TRBD1 (5 bases). The V end was cut by 0 bases, the J end by 2 bases, with 17 bases between. CDR1 is SGHDT and CDR2 is YYEEEE in the germline V gene. The CDR3 extends over 17 amino acids. The CDR3 nucleotides read TGTGCCAGCAGCTTGGGTTTTGTGTCAGGGCATCAAGAGACCCAGTACTTC. Translating it yields CASSLGFVSGHQETQYF.

The rearrangement uses TRBV30 and TRBJ2-2; unclear D gene. The CDR3 sequence is 14 residues long. With 2 bases removed from V and 2 bases from J, the gap between germline ends came to 9 bases. Germline lookup yields CDR1 GTSNPN and CDR2 SVGIG (reference sequence). The DNA of the CDR3 is TGTGCCTGGAGTAGAGACTTTAACACCGGGGAGCTGTTTTTT. This sequence encodes CAWSRDFNTGELFF.

The genes are TRBV5-1 and TRBJ1-6; TRBD1 aligns across 7 bases. The V gene end was trimmed by 4 bases and the J gene end by 10 bases; junction bases not matched to a gene: 8. The CDR3 loop spans 14 amino acids. Germline V gene lookup returns CDR1 SGHRS and CDR2 YFSETQ. The CDR3 coding sequence is TGCGCCAGCAGCCCCCGAGACAGGGACTCACCCCTCCACTTT. Its translation: CASSPRDRDSPLHF.

This sequence joins TRBV9 and TRBJ1-2; D possibly corresponds to TRBD1 (6 bases). Trimming left V 4 bases short and J 3 bases short, with 22 bases between. The germline CDR1 and CDR2 sequences are SGDLS and YYNGEE. CDR3 length: 17 residues. Written as DNA, the CDR3 is TGTGCCAGCAGCCCTCAAGGGGGGGATTGGGGCGACTATGGCTACACCTTC. Protein: CASSPQGGDWGDYGYTF.

The J gene is TRBJ2-7, the V gene TRBV9; TRBD2 matches 8 bases. The ends lost 0 bases at V and 5 bases at J; junction bases unmatched: 7. Per germline, CDR1 SGDLS and CDR2 YYNGEE. The CDR3 runs to 15 residues. In DNA form, the CDR3 reads TGTGCCAGCAGCGTAGGCCCGGGGGGGGGAGACGAGCAGTACTTC. This sequence encodes CASSVGPGGGDEQYF. Filled out from reference TRBV9 and TRBJ2-7, the complete variable domain reads DSGVTQTPKHLITATGQRVTLRCSPRSGDLSVYWYQQSLDQGLQFLIQYYNGEERAKGNILERFSAQQFPDLHSELNLSSLELGDSALYFCASSVGPGGGDEQYFGPGTRLTVT.

The V and J genes are TRBV4-3 and TRBJ1-6; D not certain. The V gene's germline CDR1 is LGHNA and CDR2 YSLEER. The CDR3 has 13 residues. V gave up 0 bases and J gave up 6 bases, with 3 bases separating them. The CDR3 loop is CASSQDINSPLHF. In DNA, the CDR3 is TGCGCCAGCAGCCAAGATATTAATTCACCCCTCCACTTT.

V usage is TRBV11-3 and J usage is TRBJ2-2, with D possibly being TRBD2 (5 bases). Deletions cut 5 bases from V and 3 bases from J, with 19 bases between. Germline CDR1 reads SGHNT; CDR2 reads YENEEA. The CDR3 spans 17 residues. For the CDR3, the DNA is TGTGCCAGCAGCCCCCTCGTAGGGAGTCATCACACCGGGGAGCTGTTTTTT. Translation gives CASSPLVGSHHTGELFF.

V and J are TRBV5-4 and TRBJ1-4; D uncertain. Trimming took off 4 bases at V and 11 bases at J, with 12 bases between the two ends. This CDR3 contains 12 residues. Germline V lookup: CDR1 SGHNT, CDR2 YYREEE (reference sequence). CDR3 sequence (DNA): TGTGCCAGCAGCCCCGCTCCGGGTAAACTGTTTTTT. This translates into CASSPAPGKLFF.

This clone has just one count. The chain recombines TRBV6-2 or TRBV6-3 with TRBJ1-2, with D possibly being TRBD1 (6 bases). Trimming pared 5 bases from V and 6 bases from J, leaving 7 bases between. Germline V gene data show CDR1 as MNHEY and CDR2 as SVGEGT. The CDR3 consists of 11 residues. The DNA of the CDR3 is TGTGCCAGCAGTACAGGGCATGGCTACACCTTC. Protein: CASSTGHGYTF.

This clone was recorded only once. J is TRBJ1-2 and V is TRBV27; TRBD1 might be the D (5 bases). Germline assignment: CDR1 MNHEY and CDR2 SMNVEV (reference sequence). Trimming cost V 4 bases and J 3 bases, with 12 bases left between them. The CDR3 length is 14 residues. The CDR3 loop reads CASSSLRDYYGYTF. The CDR3 coding sequence is TGTGCCAGCAGTTCCCTCAGGGACTACTATGGCTACACCTTC.

The V call is TRBV4-1, the J call TRBJ2-1; D might be TRBD2 (6 bases). The germline V gene encodes CDR1 MGHRA and CDR2 YSYEKL. The CDR3 has 17 residues. V shed 0 bases and J shed 4 bases, with 16 bases lying between them. The CDR3 region has the DNA TGCGCCAGCAGCCAAGATGTAGCGGATCGGGGATACAATGAGCAGTTCTTC. It codes for CASSQDVADRGYNEQFF.

This chain connects TRBV9 to TRBJ1-1; perhaps TRBD1 as D (6 bases). The V end lost 0 bases, the J end lost 8 bases, and 17 bases lay between the germline ends. CDR3 size: 15 residues. Germline CDR1 reads SGDLS; CDR2 reads YYNGEE. In nucleotides, the CDR3 is TGTGCCAGCAGCGTAGTCGGACAGTTGGGAGAAGAAGCTTTCTTT. It encodes CASSVVGQLGEEAFF.

The chain is built from TRBV15 and TRBJ1-3; 8 bases fit TRBD1. CDR1 and CDR2 from the germline V gene are LNHNV and YYDKDF (reference sequence). The CDR3 is made up of 17 amino acids. Trimming cost V 1 base and J 4 bases; bases outside gene matches: 9. Here the CDR3 reads CATSRVGHTGGGNTIYF. As DNA, the CDR3 is TGTGCCACCAGCAGAGTGGGTCACACAGGGGGAGGAAACACCATATATTTT.

This chain joins TRBV5-1 and TRBJ1-2; possibly TRBD1 for D (6 bases). The CDR3 contains 13 residues. Trimming pared 5 bases from V and 5 bases from J, leaving 13 bases between. Germline assignment: CDR1 SGHRS and CDR2 YFSETQ. In nucleotides, the CDR3 is TGCGCCAGCAGGGATGCGGGGGCGTATGGCTACACCTTC. Protein: CASRDAGAYGYTF.

This chain links TRBV7-7 with TRBJ2-2; no clear D. Trimming took 6 bases from V and 3 from J, leaving 11 bases between them. This CDR3 is 14 amino acids long. Germline assignment: CDR1 SSHAT and CDR2 FNYEAQ (reference sequence). In DNA form, the CDR3 reads TGTGCCAGCAGTCCCAGACGGGACACCGGGGAGCTGTTTTTT. Translating gives CASSPRRDTGELFF.

This sequence joins TRBV7-3 and TRBJ2-3, with TRBD1 identical over 10 bases. Germline loops: CDR1 SGHTA, CDR2 FQGTGA. The CDR3 length is 15 residues. V lost 3 bases to trimming and J lost 5 bases; unmatched junction nucleotides: 5. CDR3 region: CASSLMGQGIDTQYF. CDR3 coding DNA: TGTGCCAGCAGCTTGATGGGACAGGGGATAGATACGCAGTATTTT.

This chain uses TRBV10-2 with TRBJ2-1; a weak D match, TRBD1 (5 bases). The CDR3 consists of 13 residues. The V end lost 3 bases, the J end lost 7 bases, and 10 bases lay between the germline ends. CDR1 is WSHSY and CDR2 is SAAADI in the germline V gene. This CDR3 is CASSESRVNEQFF. The DNA for the CDR3 is TGCGCCAGCAGTGAAAGCAGGGTAAATGAGCAGTTCTTC.

The chain recombines TRBV6-5 with TRBJ1-1; unclear D gene. This CDR3 contains 14 residues. V was trimmed by 2 bases and J by 1 base, leaving 8 bases between them. The germline V gene encodes CDR1 MNHEY and CDR2 SVGAGI. Here the CDR3 DNA reads TGTGCCAGCAGTTACGTAGCGGGGAACACTGAAGCTTTCTTT. Protein product: CASSYVAGNTEAFF.

A note on this clone: The same CDR3 is also encoded by other DNA sequences in this sample. The rearrangement links TRBV7-9 to TRBJ1-2; maybe TRBD1 (5 bases). Trimming shortened V by 0 bases and J by 7 bases, and 9 bases separated the two germline ends. Germline assignment: CDR1 SEHNR and CDR2 FQNEAQ (reference sequence). The CDR3 runs 13 residues. CDR3 amino acids: CASSLAGAGGYTF. The CDR3 DNA reads as TGTGCCAGCAGCTTAGCAGGGGCCGGTGGCTACACCTTC.

This chain uses TRBV2 with TRBJ1-1; D remains unclear. This CDR3 spans 11 amino acids. V was pared by 7 bases and J by 3 bases, with 6 bases between. Germline V gives CDR1 SNHLY, CDR2 FYNNEI. The chain's CDR3 is CASILDTEAFF. The CDR3 nucleotides read TGTGCCAGCATACTAGACACTGAAGCTTTCTTT.

This clone appeared a few times. The genes are TRBV7-2 and TRBJ1-5; D remains unclear. Trimming removed 0 bases from V and 3 bases from J, with 6 bases in between. From germline, CDR1 is SGHTA and CDR2 FQGNSA. CDR3 length: 14 amino acids. DNA of the CDR3: TGTGCCAGCAGCTTAGCGAGATACAATCAGCCCCAGCATTTT. Translation: CASSLARYNQPQHF.

The chain employs TRBV6-5 and TRBJ2-5; TRBD1 aligns across 8 bases. Germline CDR1 is MNHEY and CDR2 is SVGAGI. This CDR3 comprises 14 residues. V gave up 6 bases and J gave up 5 bases; unmatched junction bases: 8. The CDR3 DNA reads TGTGCCAGCAGGAGGGACAGGTTGAGCGAGACCCAGTACTTC. Amino acids: CASRRDRLSETQYF.

The chain is built from TRBV3-1 (or the pseudogene TRBV3-2) and TRBJ2-2, with a possible D match to TRBD2 (5 bases). The germline CDR1 and CDR2 sequences are LGHDT and YNNKEL (reference sequence). Between the trimmed V and J ends, which lost 1 base and 9 bases, there was a span of 12 bases. The CDR3 covers 14 residues. The CDR3 protein is CASSQVVGSRELFF. The CDR3 DNA reads as TGTGCCAGCAGCCAAGTGGTAGGGAGCCGGGAGCTGTTTTTT.

This clone was seen once. The chain combines TRBV5-1 with TRBJ1-2; a weak D match, TRBD1 (5 bases). Trimming pared 6 bases from V and 6 bases from J, leaving 15 bases between. The CDR3 loop spans 13 amino acids. In germline, CDR1 is SGHRS, CDR2 YFSETQ. CDR3 in DNA: TGCGCCAGCAACGATGCAGGGCGAGATGGCTACACCTTC. It yields the protein CASNDAGRDGYTF.